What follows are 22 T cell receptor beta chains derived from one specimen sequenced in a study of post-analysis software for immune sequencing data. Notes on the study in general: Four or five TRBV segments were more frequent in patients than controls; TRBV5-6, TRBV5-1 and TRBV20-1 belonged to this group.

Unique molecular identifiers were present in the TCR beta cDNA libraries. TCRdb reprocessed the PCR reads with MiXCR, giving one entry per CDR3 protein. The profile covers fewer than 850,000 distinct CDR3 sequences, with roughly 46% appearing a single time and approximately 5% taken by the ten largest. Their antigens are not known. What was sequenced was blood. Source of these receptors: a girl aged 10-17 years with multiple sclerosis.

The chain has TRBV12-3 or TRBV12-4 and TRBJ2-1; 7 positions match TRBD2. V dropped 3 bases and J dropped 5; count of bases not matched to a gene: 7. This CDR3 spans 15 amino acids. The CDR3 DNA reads TGTGCCAGCAGTTTGTTGACTAGCAGAGACAATGAGCAGTTCTTC. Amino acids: CASSLLTSRDNEQFF.

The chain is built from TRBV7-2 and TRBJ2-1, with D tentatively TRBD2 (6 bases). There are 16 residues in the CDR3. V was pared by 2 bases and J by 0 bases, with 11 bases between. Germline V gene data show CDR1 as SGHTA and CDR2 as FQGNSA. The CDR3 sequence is CASSLRRESSYNEQFF. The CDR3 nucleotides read TGTGCCAGCAGCTTACGGCGGGAAAGCTCCTACAATGAGCAGTTCTTC.

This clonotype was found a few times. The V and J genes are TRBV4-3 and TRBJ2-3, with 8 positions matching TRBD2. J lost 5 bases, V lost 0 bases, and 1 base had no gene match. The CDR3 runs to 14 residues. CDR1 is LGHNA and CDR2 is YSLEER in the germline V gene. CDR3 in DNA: TGCGCCAGCAGCCAAGAGCGGGAGGTAGATACGCAGTATTTT. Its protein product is CASSQEREVDTQYF.

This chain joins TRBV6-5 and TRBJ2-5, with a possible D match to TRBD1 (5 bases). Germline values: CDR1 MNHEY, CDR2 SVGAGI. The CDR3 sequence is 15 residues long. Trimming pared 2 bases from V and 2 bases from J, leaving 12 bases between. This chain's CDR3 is CASSYGQPTQETQYF. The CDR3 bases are TGTGCCAGCAGTTACGGACAACCCACACAAGAGACCCAGTACTTC.

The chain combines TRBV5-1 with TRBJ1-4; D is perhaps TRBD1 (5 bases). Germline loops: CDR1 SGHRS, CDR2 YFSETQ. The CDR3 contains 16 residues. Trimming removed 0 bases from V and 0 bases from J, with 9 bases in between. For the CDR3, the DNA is TGCGCCAGCAGCTTGGGACAGTCGACAACTAATGAAAAACTGTTTTTT. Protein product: CASSLGQSTTNEKLFF.

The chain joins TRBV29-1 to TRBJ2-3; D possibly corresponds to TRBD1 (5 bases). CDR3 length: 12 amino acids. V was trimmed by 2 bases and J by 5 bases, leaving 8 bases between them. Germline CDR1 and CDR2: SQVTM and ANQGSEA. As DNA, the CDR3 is TGCAGCGTTGAATCAGGGTTAGATACGCAGTATTTT. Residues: CSVESGLDTQYF.

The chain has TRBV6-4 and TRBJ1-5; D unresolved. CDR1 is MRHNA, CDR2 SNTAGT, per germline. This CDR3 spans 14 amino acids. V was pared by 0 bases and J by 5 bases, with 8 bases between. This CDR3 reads CASSDSPGDQPQHF. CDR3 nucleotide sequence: TGTGCCAGCAGTGACTCCCCCGGTGATCAGCCCCAGCATTTT.

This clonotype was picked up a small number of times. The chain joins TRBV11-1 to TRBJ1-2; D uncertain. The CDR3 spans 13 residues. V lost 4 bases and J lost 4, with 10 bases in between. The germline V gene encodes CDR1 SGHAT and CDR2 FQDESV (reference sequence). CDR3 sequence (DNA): TGTGCCAGCAGCTCAGTGGGTCGCTATGGCTACACCTTC. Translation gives CASSSVGRYGYTF.

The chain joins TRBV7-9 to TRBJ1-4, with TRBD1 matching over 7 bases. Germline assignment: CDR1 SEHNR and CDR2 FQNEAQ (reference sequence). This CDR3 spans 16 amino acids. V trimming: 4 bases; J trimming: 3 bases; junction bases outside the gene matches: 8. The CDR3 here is CASSSNGGQPNEKLFF. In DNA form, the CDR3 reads TGTGCCAGCAGCTCAAATGGGGGACAGCCTAATGAAAAACTGTTTTTT.

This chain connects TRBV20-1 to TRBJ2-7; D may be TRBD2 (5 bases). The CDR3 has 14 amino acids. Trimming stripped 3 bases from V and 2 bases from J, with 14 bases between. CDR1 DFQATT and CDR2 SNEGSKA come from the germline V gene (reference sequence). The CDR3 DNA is TGCAGTGCTAGGGCCGGGAACCTGGCCTACGAGCAGTACTTC. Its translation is CSARAGNLAYEQYF.

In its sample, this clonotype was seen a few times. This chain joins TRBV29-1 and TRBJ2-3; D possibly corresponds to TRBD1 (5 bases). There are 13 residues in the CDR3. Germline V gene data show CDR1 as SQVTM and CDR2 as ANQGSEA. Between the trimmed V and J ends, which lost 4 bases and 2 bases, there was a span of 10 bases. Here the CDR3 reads CSVGGLPTDTQYF. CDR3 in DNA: TGCAGCGTTGGGGGCCTCCCCACAGATACGCAGTATTTT.

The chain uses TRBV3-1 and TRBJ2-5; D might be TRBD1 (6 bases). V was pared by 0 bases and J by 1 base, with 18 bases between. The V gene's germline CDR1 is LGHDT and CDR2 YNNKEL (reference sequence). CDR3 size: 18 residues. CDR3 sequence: CASSQEARTDRSQETQYF. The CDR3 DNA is TGTGCCAGCAGCCAAGAGGCCAGGACAGACAGGTCCCAAGAGACCCAGTACTTC.

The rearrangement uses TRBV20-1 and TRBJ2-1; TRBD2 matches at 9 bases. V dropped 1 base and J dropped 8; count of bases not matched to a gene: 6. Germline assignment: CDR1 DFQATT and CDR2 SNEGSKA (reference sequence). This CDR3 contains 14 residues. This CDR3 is CSARGVAGVDEQFF. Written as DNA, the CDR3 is TGCAGTGCTAGAGGGGTAGCGGGAGTAGATGAGCAGTTCTTC.

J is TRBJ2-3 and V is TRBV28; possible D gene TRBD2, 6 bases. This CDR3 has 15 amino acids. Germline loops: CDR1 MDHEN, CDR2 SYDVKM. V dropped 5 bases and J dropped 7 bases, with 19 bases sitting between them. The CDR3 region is CASSVIAELGNTQYF. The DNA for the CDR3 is TGTGCCAGCAGTGTAATAGCGGAACTAGGGAATACGCAGTATTTT.

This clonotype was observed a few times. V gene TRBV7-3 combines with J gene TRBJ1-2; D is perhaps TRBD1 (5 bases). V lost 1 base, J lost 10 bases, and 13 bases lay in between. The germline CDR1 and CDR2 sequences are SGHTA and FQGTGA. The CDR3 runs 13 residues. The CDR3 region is CASSLILGGDYTF. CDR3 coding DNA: TGTGCCAGCAGCTTAATCCTGGGGGGGGACTACACCTTC.

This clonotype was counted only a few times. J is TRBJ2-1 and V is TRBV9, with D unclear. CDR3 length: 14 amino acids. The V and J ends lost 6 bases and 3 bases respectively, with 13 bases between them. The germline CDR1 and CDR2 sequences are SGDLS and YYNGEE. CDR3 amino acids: CASTDGTGYNEQFF. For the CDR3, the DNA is TGTGCCAGCACCGACGGCACTGGCTACAATGAGCAGTTCTTC.

DNA of the CDR3: TGCGCCAGCAGCCAAGAAAGGACCACAGATACGCAGTATTTT. Its protein product is CASSQERTTDTQYF. The J gene is TRBJ2-3, the V gene TRBV4-1; no clear D. Germline CDR1 is MGHRA and CDR2 is YSYEKL. This CDR3 contains 14 residues. Between the trimmed V and J ends, which lost 0 bases and 2 bases, there was a span of 6 bases.

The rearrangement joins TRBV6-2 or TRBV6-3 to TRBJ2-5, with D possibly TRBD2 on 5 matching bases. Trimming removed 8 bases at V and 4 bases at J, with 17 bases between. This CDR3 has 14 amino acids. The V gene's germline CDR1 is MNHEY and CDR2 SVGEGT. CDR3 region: CASLRTGTGETQYF. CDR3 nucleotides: TGTGCCAGCTTGAGGACGGGAACGGGAGAGACCCAGTACTTC.

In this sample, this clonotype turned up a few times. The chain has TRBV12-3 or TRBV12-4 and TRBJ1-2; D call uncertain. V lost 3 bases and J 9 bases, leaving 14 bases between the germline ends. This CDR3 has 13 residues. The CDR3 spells CASSLAPDSRYTF. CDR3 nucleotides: TGTGCCAGCAGTTTGGCCCCGGACTCACGCTACACCTTC.

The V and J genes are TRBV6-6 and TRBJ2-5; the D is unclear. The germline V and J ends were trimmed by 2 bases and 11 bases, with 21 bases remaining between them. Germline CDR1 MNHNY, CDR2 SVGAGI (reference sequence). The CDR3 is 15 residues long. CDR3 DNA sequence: TGTGCCAGCAGTTACCGCCTAGACTTGCTCAATGAGCAGTACTTC. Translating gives CASSYRLDLLNEQYF.

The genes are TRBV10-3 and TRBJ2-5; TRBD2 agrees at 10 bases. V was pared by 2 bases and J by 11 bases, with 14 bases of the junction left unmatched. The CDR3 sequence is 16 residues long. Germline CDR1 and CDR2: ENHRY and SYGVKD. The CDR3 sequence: CAISEPLGSGRNEQYF. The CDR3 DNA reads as TGTGCCATCAGTGAGCCGTTAGGTAGCGGGAGGAATGAGCAGTACTTC.

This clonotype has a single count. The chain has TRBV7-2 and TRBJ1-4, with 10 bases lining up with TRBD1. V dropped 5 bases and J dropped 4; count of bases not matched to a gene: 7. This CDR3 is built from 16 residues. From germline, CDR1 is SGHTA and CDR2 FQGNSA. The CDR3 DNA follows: TGTGCCAGCAGCAATACGGACAGGGGGATTAATGAAAAACTGTTTTTT. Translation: CASSNTDRGINEKLFF.